This TCR beta chain originates from a study of T cells after yellow fever vaccination. Points from the study as a whole: Re-detected after boosting: most primary clones, more than 95% of CD4 and under 90% of CD8.

Germline V CDR1 and CDR2: SGHRS, YFSETQ. The CDR3 is made up of 14 amino acids. Trimming took 2 bases from V and 2 from J, leaving 9 bases between them. 5'RACE template switching produced TCR cDNA carrying a universal primer site and UMIs. TCRdb passed the 5' RACE reads through MiXCR, listing each CDR3 protein once. The sample shows 450,000 to 550,000 distinct CDR3 sequences, roughly 22% of them seen only once. This clonotype has more than one count but fewer than ten. Its antigen is still unknown. This sequence joins TRBV5-1 and TRBJ2-3; D remains unclear. The clonotype originates from a man between 18 and 35 years old who received the YFV17D yellow fever vaccine. Here the sequenced sample was PBMCs, taken 21 days after the first yellow fever vaccination. The CDR3 here is CASSFGRPTDTQYF. DNA of the CDR3: TGCGCCAGCAGCTTTGGACGTCCCACAGATACGCAGTATTTT.